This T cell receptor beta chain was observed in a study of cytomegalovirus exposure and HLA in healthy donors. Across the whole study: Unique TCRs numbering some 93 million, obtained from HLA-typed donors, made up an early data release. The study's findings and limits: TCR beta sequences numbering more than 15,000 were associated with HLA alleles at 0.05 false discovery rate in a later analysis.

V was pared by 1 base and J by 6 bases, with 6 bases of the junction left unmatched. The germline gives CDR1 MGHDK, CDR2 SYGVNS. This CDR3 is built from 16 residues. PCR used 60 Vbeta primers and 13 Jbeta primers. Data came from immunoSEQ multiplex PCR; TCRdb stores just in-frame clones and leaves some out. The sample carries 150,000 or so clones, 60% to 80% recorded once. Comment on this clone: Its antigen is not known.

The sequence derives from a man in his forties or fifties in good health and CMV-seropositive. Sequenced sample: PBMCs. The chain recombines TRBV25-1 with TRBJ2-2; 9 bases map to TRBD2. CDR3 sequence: CASSEWLAGYSGELFF. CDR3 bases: TGTGCCAGCAGTGAATGGCTAGCGGGGTATTCCGGGGAGCTGTTTTTT.